This T cell receptor (beta chain) was identified in a study (dated by TCRdb to 2016 to 2017). Including cysteine and phenylalanine, the CDR3 has 13 amino acids. Solely the CDR3 DNA is kept, with 39 bases framed from the first base. The germline V and J ends show losses of 9 bases and 6 bases respectively, and no gene match explains 11 bases of the junction. CDR1 is given as ENHRY and CDR2 as SYGVKD, both from the germline V gene. Library generation was performed with RT-PCR. The sample was run on an Illumina MiSeq. The public reads were run again by TCRdb, first through fastp at Q25 and then through MiXCR, and only productive beta chains were kept. Merged by CDR3 protein, the rows form single entries marked with the most common genes and DNA. In this sample the table shows approximately 720,000 distinct CDR3 sequences, 13% to 15% of which occur a single time. The top ten constitute roughly 4% of the sample.

For this clonotype: This receptor's antigen is unknown. The input lacks base qualities; no much larger clone sits a single base away.

The V and J genes are TRBV10-3 and TRBJ2-7, with 7 bases in between that match TRBD2. Sequenced input: memory CD4+ T cells from blood. The TCR was taken from a female donor in good health, serving as a healthy control. The nucleotide sequence is TGTGCCATGGGCTCTCGGACTAGAGCCGAGCAGTACTTC. This translates into CAMGSRTRAEQYF.